This is a list of T cell receptor beta chains from one sample in a study of breast tumors, draining lymph nodes, adjacent tissues. TCRdb independently ran MiXCR on the multiplex PCR reads; one entry per CDR3 protein. The data hold approximately 280,000 distinct CDR3 sequences, with around 30% observed a single time. The sequencing input was axillary lymph node tissue. Source of these receptors: a female donor with breast cancer. Some clones in this sample may be carry-over from other donors' samples. Both conserved end residues are part of each CDR3. The D gene is left open where the match is weak. Rows may omit the clone size; those that give it use once, few, many or a size class.

TRBJ2-7 | . | many | TRBV7-2 | TGTGCCAGCAGCCCCAGACTGGACAGAGACTACGAGCAGTACTTC | CASSPRLDRDYEQYF
TRBJ2-7 | . | . | TRBV28 | TGTGCCAGCAGTGTCACACAAGGGTTCCAGAACGAGCAGTACTTC | CASSVTQGFQNEQYF
TRBJ2-1 | . | many | TRBV24-1 | TGTGCCACCAGTGATTTACTGGAGAGGGTAAGGGGGGGTGAGCAGTTCTTC | CATSDLLERVRGGEQFF
TRBJ2-7 | . | many | TRBV7-2 | TGTGCCAGCAGCCCGACACGGGGGGCGGGAGAGCAGTACTTC | CASSPTRGAGEQYF
TRBJ1-1 | TRBD1 | few | TRBV19 | TGTGCCAGTAGTATACTCACAGGGGGCACTGAAGCTTTCTTT | CASSILTGGTEAFF
TRBJ2-7 | . | . | TRBV6-5 | TGTGCCAGCAGTCACCGGGACGGGCCCTGGACCTCCCCCTACGAGCAGTACTTC | CASSHRDGPWTSPYEQYF
TRBJ2-2 | TRBD2 | . | TRBV7-2 | TGTGCCAGCAGCCTCGGACTAGCGGGCGCCGGGGAGCTGCTTTTT | CASSLGLAGAGELLF
TRBJ2-2 | TRBD2 | many | TRBV29-1 | TGCAGCGCCGAGACTAGCGGGGCCCTGGACACCGGGGAGCTGTTTTTT | CSAETSGALDTGELFF
TRBJ1-6 | TRBD1 | many | TRBV20-1 | TGCAGTGCTAGAGGGACAGGGAATTCACCCCTCCACTTT | CSARGTGNSPLHF
TRBJ2-3 | . | few | TRBV3-1 | TGTGCCAGCAGCCAGACTGCGGGACCCCGAAACACAGATACGCAGTATTTT | CASSQTAGPRNTDTQYF
TRBJ2-2 | TRBD2 | many | TRBV7-8 | TGTGCCAGCAGCTTGTCGTGGAGAATAAGCGGGAAGAACACCGGGGAGCTGTTTTTT | CASSLSWRISGKNTGELFF
TRBJ1-3 | . | many | TRBV5-5 | TGTGCCAGCAGCTTGGGGGATGACTCTGGAAACACCATATATTTT | CASSLGDDSGNTIYF
TRBJ1-3 | TRBD1 | . | TRBV5-8 | TGTGCCAGCAGCCTATTACAGGGGACGGGTGGAAACACCGTATACTTT | CASSLLQGTGGNTVYF
TRBJ1-3 | TRBD1 | many | TRBV6-6 | TGTGCCAGCAGTTACTCGACGGGACAGGGGGTCAGCTCTGGAAACACCATATATTTT | CASSYSTGQGVSSGNTIYF
TRBJ2-3 | TRBD2 | many | TRBV20-1 | TGCAGTGCTCGTAGACTAGCGGGCCCCACAGATACGCAGTATTTT | CSARRLAGPTDTQYF
TRBJ1-5 | TRBD1 | . | TRBV18 | TGTGCCAGCTCACGGGGACAGGGGGCGGGACAGCCCCAGCATTTT | CASSRGQGAGQPQHF
TRBJ2-7 | . | . | TRBV6-5 | TGTGCCAGCAGACGAGGAGGAGAGTGCCTCTACGAGCAGTACTTC | CASRRGGECLYEQYF
TRBJ1-5 | . | many | TRBV12-3/TRBV12-4 | TGTGCCACCTCAAAGCGGGGATCGGGCAATCAGCCCCAGCATTTT | CATSKRGSGNQPQHF
TRBJ2-1 | . | . | TRBV7-2 | TGTGCCAGCAGCTTAGGCCCAGGGGCGAACACCGGGGAGAGGGGTGAGCAGTTCTTC | CASSLGPGANTGERGEQFF
TRBJ1-6 | . | many | TRBV4-1 | TGCGCCAGCAGCCTAACTATTTCTTCACCCCTCCACTTT | CASSLTISSPLHF
TRBJ2-7 | TRBD2 | many | TRBV20-1 | TGCAGTGCTAGCAGGGTAGCGGGAGGGATAACCTACGAGCAGTACTTC | CSASRVAGGITYEQYF
TRBJ2-3 | TRBD2 | many | TRBV20-1 | TGCAGTGCTAGAGTCTTTGCGGGAGGGCCGGCGGATACGCAGTATTTT | CSARVFAGGPADTQYF
TRBJ2-5 | TRBD1 | . | TRBV14 | TGTGCCAGCAGTCAACAACAGGGGCTAAAGGAGACCCAGTACTTC | CASSQQQGLKETQYF
TRBJ2-7 | TRBD1 | few | TRBV28 | TGTGCCAGCAGTACAGGGGCCCTTTCCTACGAGCAGTACTTC | CASSTGALSYEQYF
TRBJ2-1 | . | many | TRBV19 | TGTGCCAGTATAGCGCTCAGGGGCCATGAGCAGTTCTTC | CASIALRGHEQFF
TRBJ2-1 | TRBD2 | . | TRBV27 | TGTGCCAGCAGTTGGGGCCTAGCGGGAGGTGAGCAGTTCTTC | CASSWGLAGGEQFF
TRBJ2-6 | . | many | TRBV19 | TGTGCCAGTAGTATAGTTGGGGGATCAGGGGCCAACGTCCTGACTTTC | CASSIVGGSGANVLTF
TRBJ1-2 | . | many | TRBV30 | TGTGCCGGGTTGCGGGTACCGGGCTATGGCTACACCTTC | CAGLRVPGYGYTF
TRBJ2-7 | TRBD2 | many | TRBV4-2 | TGTGCCAGCAGCCCGTATTTGGGACTACGGTACGAGCAGTACTTC | CASSPYLGLRYEQYF
TRBJ2-3 | . | many | TRBV9 | TGTGCCAGCAGCGTAATTACGGGAACCACAGATACGCAGTATTTT | CASSVITGTTDTQYF
TRBJ1-2 | . | . | TRBV6-2/TRBV6-3 | TGTGCCAGCAGTTTCCGGGACACACGCTATGGCTACACCTTC | CASSFRDTRYGYTF
TRBJ2-3 | . | many | TRBV10-3 | TGTGCCAGCACTTCTAGCACCCCCACAGATACGCAGTATTTT | CASTSSTPTDTQYF
TRBJ2-7 | TRBD2 | once | TRBV30 | TGTGCCAGGAGTCAACTAGCGGGAAGATACGAGCAGTACTTC | CARSQLAGRYEQYF
TRBJ2-3 | TRBD2 | many | TRBV9 | TGTGCCAGCAGCGTAGGTCTAGCGGGGTACACAGATACGCAGTATTTT | CASSVGLAGYTDTQYF
TRBJ2-6 | . | many | TRBV4-1 | TGCGCCAGCAGCCTAAGGGACGCCGTCCTTTCTGGGGCCAACGTCCTGACTTTC | CASSLRDAVLSGANVLTF
TRBJ2-1 | . | many | TRBV14 | TGTGCCAGCAGCCAAGATGACTATCCCCACTACAATGAGCAGTTCTTC | CASSQDDYPHYNEQFF
TRBJ1-6 | . | many | TRBV5-4 | TGTGCCAGCAGCTTACGAGGATATAATTCACCCCTCCACTTT | CASSLRGYNSPLHF
TRBJ1-6 | . | few | TRBV30 | TGTGCCTGGGGTACAAGGCCCTCGAGCTCCTATAATTCACCCCTCCACTTT | CAWGTRPSSSYNSPLHF
TRBJ2-1 | TRBD2 | few | TRBV5-4 | TGTGCCAGCAGCTCGCCCCTCCAGGGACTAGCTTACAATGAGCAGTTCTTC | CASSSPLQGLAYNEQFF
TRBJ2-2 | . | many | TRBV24-1 | TGTGCCACCAGTGACCCCGGGACAACCACCGGGGAGCTGTTTTTT | CATSDPGTTTGELFF
TRBJ1-4 | . | many | TRBV7-9 | TGTGCCAGCAGGGAGGGATTGGAACTGTTTTTT | CASREGLELFF
TRBJ2-1 | TRBD2 | many | TRBV10-2 | TGCGCCAGCAGAGGGACTAGCGGAATAAATGAGCAGTTCTTC | CASRGTSGINEQFF
TRBJ1-6 | . | . | TRBV6-5 | TGTGCCAGCAGTTACACCGCTGACCCAGGGCTTGAGGCCCTCCACTTT | CASSYTADPGLEALHF
TRBJ2-3 | . | . | TRBV30 | TGTGCCTGGTCCGGGCAGTTCCGATACTATACGCAGTATTTT | CAWSGQFRYYTQYF
TRBJ2-3 | TRBD2 | many | TRBV6-6 | TGTGCCAGCAGCGAGTCGGGAGGGGGAGGAGATACGCAGTATTTT | CASSESGGGGDTQYF
TRBJ2-2 | . | many | TRBV5-1 | TGCGCCAGCAGCTTAATCAGGGGGGACACCGGGGAGCTGTTTTTT | CASSLIRGDTGELFF